The rows below give T cell receptor beta chains drawn from one sample of a study of CD8 T cells in ankylosing spondylitis. Each CDR3 protein gets one entry after TCRdb re-called the 5' RACE reads with MiXCR. The sample has hundreds of thousands of distinct CDR3 sequences; over 9.5% are singletons. Sample: blood, either unsorted or a sorted T cell fraction (not recorded which). These receptors came from a male donor with ankylosing spondylitis. CDR3s include the opening cysteine and the closing phenylalanine or tryptophan. The D gene is left open where the match is weak. Clone size is given for some rows only: seen once, a few or many times, or a class if the clone is expanded.

d_gene	v_gene	j_gene	abundance	len	CDR3aa	CDR3nt
-	TRBV7-2	TRBJ1-3	-	13	CASTLLLGNTIYF	TGTGCCAGCACTCTTTTGTTGGGAAACACCATATATTTT
-	TRBV4-1	TRBJ2-5	-	15	CASSLRGPAQETQYF	TGCGCCAGCAGCCTGAGGGGACCGGCCCAAGAGACCCAGTACTTC
-	TRBV5-1	TRBJ2-7	once	15	CASSLDVGSPYEQYF	TGCGCCAGCAGCTTGGACGTAGGATCCCCCTACGAGCAGTACTTC
TRBD1	TRBV7-9	TRBJ1-6	many	14	CASSPRGSNSPLHF	TGTGCCAGCAGCCCCAGGGGGAGTAATTCACCCCTCCACTTT
TRBD2	TRBV20-1	TRBJ2-1	-	17	CSARDSGTSTSYNEQFF	TGCAGTGCTAGAGATAGCGGGACCTCCACCTCTTACAATGAGCAGTTCTTC
TRBD1	TRBV3-1	TRBJ2-5	many	14	CASSQWTGGETQYF	TGTGCCAGCAGCCAATGGACAGGGGGAGAGACCCAGTACTTC
-	TRBV18	TRBJ1-1	-	13	CASSLIRGGEAFF	TGTGCCAGCTCACTAATCCGGGGAGGTGAAGCTTTCTTT
-	TRBV10-2	TRBJ2-3	-	11	CATQYPDTQYF	TGCGCCACTCAGTACCCAGATACGCAGTATTTT
TRBD1	TRBV5-1	TRBJ2-7	few	11	CASGTAYEQNF	TGCGCCAGCGGGACAGCCTACGAGCAGAACTTC
-	TRBV7-9	TRBJ2-1	-	14	CASTLARSYNEQFF	TGTGCCAGCACCCTTGCCCGCTCCTACAATGAGCAGTTCTTC
-	TRBV11-3	TRBJ2-2	few	13	CASSPGNPVELFF	TGTGCCAGCAGCCCTGGAAACCCGGTCGAGCTGTTTTTT
-	TRBV20-1	TRBJ2-7	few	10	CSAFRSGQYF	TGCAGTGCCTTTAGGTCAGGGCAGTACTTC
-	TRBV7-9	TRBJ1-2	many	13	CASSLSGGYGYTF	TGTGCCAGCAGCTTAAGCGGGGGCTATGGCTACACCTTC
TRBD2	TRBV28	TRBJ2-3	many	15	CASSLLAASTDTQYF	TGTGCCAGCAGTTTACTAGCGGCTAGCACAGATACGCAGTATTTT